The T cell receptor (beta chain) under discussion was sequenced for a study of cytomegalovirus exposure and HLA in healthy donors. Comment on this clone: Its antigen is not known.

V lost 6 bases to trimming and J lost 2 bases, with 10 bases between them. The CDR3 is made up of 14 amino acids. The germline V gene encodes CDR1 LNHNV and CDR2 YYDKDF (reference sequence). General study points: TRBV6-2, TRBV6-3 and some other V segments were unresolvable in 87-base-pair reads. TCR sequences were mostly rare, though some public TCRs occurred in many donors.

Primers: 60 Vbeta forward and 13 Jbeta reverse. Sequencing was performed with immunoSEQ multiplex PCR; in TCRdb, only in-frame clones are kept and a portion is missing. The table lists around 130,000 clones, around 78% of them singletons, with around 1.9% in the top ten. The sequenced sample consisted of PBMCs. The V and J genes are TRBV15 and TRBJ2-2, with a weak D call TRBD1 (5 bases). The receptor was isolated from a woman between 50 and 59 years old in good health and CMV-seronegative. The CDR3 DNA follows: TGTGCCACCAGTAAAGACAGAAACACCGGGGAGCTGTTTTTT. Translation: CATSKDRNTGELFF.